These 2 T cell receptor beta chains were all obtained from the same sample, sequenced in a study of blood T cell repertoires in COVID-19. Libraries were prepared by immunoSEQ multiplex PCR; TCRdb keeps only in-frame clonotypes and omits some of them. There are almost 80,000 clones in the sample; about four fifths occur only once, and around 36% lies in the top ten. Source material: peripheral blood. These receptors came from a woman aged 65 to 85 with acute or convalescent COVID-19.

This chain links TRBV25-1 with TRBJ1-4; 7 bases fit TRBD1. Germline trimming cut 4 bases from V and 6 bases from J; bases unmatched to any gene: 8. This CDR3 spans 15 amino acids. Germline-derived CDR1 and CDR2 are MGHDK and SYGVNS. For the CDR3, the DNA is TGTGCCAGCAGTGGAAACTCCGGGACAGATGAAAAACTGTTTTTT. Translation gives CASSGNSGTDEKLFF.

The J gene is TRBJ2-3, the V gene TRBV5-1; TRBD1 matches 9 bases. This CDR3 region has 15 residues. Germline V gene sequence: CDR1 SGHRS, CDR2 YFSETQ. Unmatched junction bases numbered 8, after V lost 4 bases and J lost 5 bases. In DNA, the CDR3 is TGCGCCAGCAGCCGCCAGGGACAGGGTGTAGATACGCAGTATTTT. Translated: CASSRQGQGVDTQYF.